The count of the clone carrying this TCR beta chain is one. Germline loops: CDR1 GTSNPN, CDR2 SVGIG (reference sequence). The CDR3 loop spans 11 amino acids. J was trimmed by 12 bases and V by 5 bases; bases with no gene match: 7. The protocol was immunoSEQ multiplex PCR, while the TCRdb copy is restricted to in-frame clones and leaves out a portion. Of 250,000 to 350,000 clones listed, roughly 90% are singletons. This record belongs to a study of blood T cell repertoires in COVID-19. Study summary: The United States, Italy and Spain supplied acute and convalescent COVID-19 samples. Nucleic acid was either cDNA or gDNA, and it came from T cells, B-cell-depleted T cells, or PBMCs.

The sequenced sample consisted of peripheral blood. This chain connects TRBV30 to TRBJ2-7; 10 bases map to TRBD1. This sequence originates from a woman aged 40-49 years who had recovered from COVID-19. CDR3 region: CAWSPGQGLYF. The CDR3 coding sequence is TGTGCCTGGTCACCGGGACAGGGGCTGTACTTC.